The next 21 T cell receptor beta chains were all read from a single sample in a study of T cell responses to AZD1222 COVID-19 vaccine. The data were produced by immunoSEQ multiplex PCR, yet TCRdb's version contains in-frame clones alone and is incomplete. The sample yields some 140,000 clones, over 85% seen once. Sequenced here: peripheral blood, sampled on day 0 of AZD1222 vaccination. The receptor source for this set is an adult in good health.

J is TRBJ2-2 and V is TRBV27; 9 positions agree with TRBD2. The germline gives CDR1 MNHEY, CDR2 SMNVEV (reference sequence). This CDR3 is 16 amino acids long. Losses at the gene ends were 6 bases for V and 4 bases for J; bases not matched to a gene: 9. The CDR3: CASRGLALQGTGELFF. In DNA form, the CDR3 reads TGTGCCAGCAGGGGACTAGCTCTTCAGGGCACCGGGGAGCTGTTTTTT.

The rearrangement links TRBV28 to TRBJ1-2; TRBD1 might be the D (6 bases). CDR1 MDHEN and CDR2 SYDVKM come from the germline V gene. Trimming stripped 9 bases from V and 0 bases from J, with 11 bases between. CDR3 length: 13 amino acids. The CDR3 DNA follows: TGTGCCAGTAACAGGGAGTCTAACTATGGCTACACCTTC. This codes for CASNRESNYGYTF.

The rearrangement uses TRBV11-2 and TRBJ2-5; D unclear. Per germline, CDR1 SGHAT and CDR2 FQNNGV. V was clipped by 8 bases and J by 5 bases, with 9 bases between them. The CDR3 contains 11 residues. The CDR3: CASGSWETQYF. Here the CDR3 DNA reads TGTGCCAGCGGCTCCTGGGAGACCCAGTACTTC.

Remarks on this clone: Other DNA sequences in this sample translate to the same CDR3. V is TRBV11-3 and J is TRBJ1-2; D remains unclear. CDR1 is SGHNT, CDR2 YENEEA, per germline. Trimming took 1 base from V and 8 from J, leaving 8 bases between them. The CDR3 runs 12 residues. CDR3 sequence: CASSLGGVGYTF. The CDR3, as DNA: TGTGCCAGCAGCTTAGGCGGTGTCGGCTACACCTTC.

The chain couples TRBV6-6 to TRBJ1-2; D gene uncertain. The CDR3 consists of 16 residues. V was shortened by 0 bases and J by 1 base, with 12 bases between the two germline ends. Looked up from germline, CDR1 is MNHNY and CDR2 is SVGAGI (reference sequence). CDR3 in DNA: TGTGCCAGCAGTTACTCGTTCACGGGCCGTAACTATGGCTACACCTTC. Its protein product is CASSYSFTGRNYGYTF.

CDR3 DNA: TGCAGCGTTTGCCTAGCGGGGGTGACAGATACGCAGTATTTT. As protein: CSVCLAGVTDTQYF. The rearrangement joins TRBV29-1 to TRBJ2-3; 10 bases match TRBD2. V dropped 5 bases and J dropped 3; count of bases not matched to a gene: 5. This CDR3 is 14 amino acids long. The germline V gene encodes CDR1 SQVTM and CDR2 ANQGSEA.

The chain recombines TRBV3-1 (or the pseudogene TRBV3-2) with TRBJ2-3; D unresolved. The germline gives CDR1 LGHDT, CDR2 YNNKEL (reference sequence). There are 14 residues in the CDR3. Trimming removed 0 bases at V and 1 base at J, with 5 bases between. The CDR3 region has the DNA TGTGCCAGCAGCCAAGAGCCCCGCACAGATACGCAGTATTTT. Amino acid sequence: CASSQEPRTDTQYF.

V gene TRBV6-1 combines with J gene TRBJ2-5, with D perhaps TRBD1 or TRBD2 (5 bases each). Trimming pared 0 bases from V and 3 bases from J, leaving 23 bases between. From germline, CDR1 is MNHNS and CDR2 SASEGT. This CDR3 contains 19 residues. CDR3: CASSEARARYGGREETQYF. The CDR3 DNA sequence: TGTGCCAGCAGTGAAGCGAGGGCCCGGTATGGGGGAAGGGAAGAGACCCAGTACTTC.

The chain couples TRBV19 to TRBJ1-5; D is uncertain. V lost 5 bases, J lost 4 bases, and 9 bases lay in between. The CDR3 spans 13 residues. Germline V gene data show CDR1 as LNHDA and CDR2 as SQIVND (reference sequence). The DNA of the CDR3 is TGTGCCAGTAGTTACGTGGGAAATCAGCCCCAGCATTTT. Amino acid sequence: CASSYVGNQPQHF.

The chain links TRBV6-6 to TRBJ1-5; D not certain. Trimming shortened V by 6 bases and J by 7 bases, and 16 bases separated the two germline ends. Germline CDR1 is MNHNY and CDR2 is SVGAGI (reference sequence). CDR3 size: 14 residues. CDR3 DNA: TGTGCCAGCAGACTCGCGGGGAGCGGACAGCCCCAGCATTTT. This codes for CASRLAGSGQPQHF.

This chain connects TRBV7-3 to TRBJ2-5; 8 nucleotides line up with TRBD2. From germline, CDR1 is SGHTA and CDR2 FQGTGA. Trimming removed 8 bases from V and 4 bases from J; junction bases left unmatched: 12. This CDR3 has 15 amino acids. The CDR3 DNA is TGTGCCAGCTCCTTGAGCGGGAGAATTAGAGAGACCCAGTACTTC. Translation gives CASSLSGRIRETQYF. The variable domain in full, completed from reference TRBV7-3 and TRBJ2-5, reads GAGVSQTPSNKVTEKGKYVELRCDPISGHTALYWYRQSLGQGPEFLIYFQGTGAADDSGLPNDRFFAVRPEGSVSTLKIQRTERGDSAVYLCASSLSGRIRETQYFGPGTRLLVL.

The gene calls are TRBV5-1 and TRBJ2-6, with D tentatively TRBD1 (6 bases). Looked up from germline, CDR1 is SGHRS and CDR2 is YFSETQ. The CDR3 is 15 amino acids. Deletions cut 4 bases from V and 2 bases from J, with 10 bases between. CDR3 sequence (DNA): TGCGCCAGCAGCGGGGGACAAGCTGGGGCCAACGTCCTGACTTTC. It specifies CASSGGQAGANVLTF.

The V and J genes are TRBV7-9 and TRBJ2-2; D perhaps matches TRBD1 (6 bases). This CDR3 is 16 amino acids long. Germline V gene lookup returns CDR1 SEHNR and CDR2 FQNEAQ (reference sequence). V was cut by 4 bases and J by 4 bases, with 16 bases left in between. CDR3 sequence (DNA): TGTGCCAGCAGCTCGAGCCCCCTCAGGGGCACCGGGGAGCTGTTTTTT. Its protein is CASSSSPLRGTGELFF.

This chain links TRBV7-3 with TRBJ2-3, with 8 nucleotides matching TRBD1. The junction had 2 bases not matched to a gene; V was cut back by 5 bases and J by 1 base. Germline V CDR1 and CDR2: SGHTA, FQGTGA. The CDR3 length is 14 residues. For the CDR3, the DNA is TGTGCCAGCAGCGGGGGACAGGGCACAGATACGCAGTATTTT. Residues: CASSGGQGTDTQYF.

The genes are TRBV19 and TRBJ2-5; 9 bases agree with TRBD1. The CDR3 loop spans 16 amino acids. Germline CDR1 LNHDA, CDR2 SQIVND (reference sequence). V was pared by 5 bases and J by 4 bases, with 11 bases of the junction left unmatched. The CDR3 is CASSAQTGTGLETQYF. Written as DNA, the CDR3 is TGTGCCAGTAGTGCTCAGACCGGGACAGGGTTAGAGACCCAGTACTTC.

The gene calls are TRBV12-3 or TRBV12-4 and TRBJ1-2; D ambiguous. V lost 6 bases and J lost 7, with 12 bases in between. The CDR3 sequence is 12 residues long. The CDR3 here is CASSQGMVGYTF. The CDR3 coding sequence is TGTGCCAGCAGCCAAGGGATGGTTGGCTACACCTTC.

The genes are TRBV10-2 and TRBJ2-6; D ambiguous. The germline V gene encodes CDR1 WSHSY and CDR2 SAAADI. Trimming took off 8 bases at V and 3 bases at J, with 20 bases between the two ends. The CDR3 consists of 17 residues. The CDR3 nucleotides are TGCGCCAGCCGATCAGTCCCACGGGCGGTTGGGGCCAACGTCCTGACTTTC. It yields the protein CASRSVPRAVGANVLTF.

This chain links TRBV2 with TRBJ1-5; D is possibly TRBD1 (5 bases). CDR1 is SNHLY, CDR2 FYNNEI, per germline. V shed 8 bases and J shed 0 bases, with 11 bases lying between them. The CDR3 runs to 14 residues. The CDR3 loop is CASAGTDSNQPQHF. CDR3 DNA sequence: TGTGCCAGCGCCGGGACCGATAGCAATCAGCCCCAGCATTTT.

V usage is TRBV9 and J usage is TRBJ2-1, with D perhaps matching TRBD2 (6 bases). The CDR3 is 15 residues long. The V and J ends lost 3 bases and 4 bases respectively, with 14 bases between them. The V gene's germline CDR1 is SGDLS and CDR2 YYNGEE. This CDR3 is CASSAYGGDYNEQFF. CDR3 nucleotides: TGTGCCAGCAGCGCGTATGGAGGGGATTACAATGAGCAGTTCTTC.

For this clone: Germline is not matched at one junction end, which may reflect a read error. The V call is TRBV7-2, the J call TRBJ1-4; D gene uncertain. The germline gives CDR1 SGHTA, CDR2 FQGNSA. The CDR3 loop spans 12 amino acids. The CDR3, as DNA: TGTGCCAGCAGCTTAGTGTCCAGGACTCCGGTTTTT. Its translation: CASSLVSRTPVF.

The chain recombines TRBV29-1 with TRBJ1-1; tentatively, D is TRBD1 (5 bases). The CDR3 has 12 amino acids. Trimming cost V 6 bases and J 7 bases, with 15 bases left between them. Germline lookup yields CDR1 SQVTM and CDR2 ANQGSEA. This CDR3 reads CSVFHRIGEAFF. The CDR3 DNA reads TGCAGCGTCTTCCACAGGATCGGTGAAGCTTTCTTT.